These 10 T cell receptor beta chains came from one sample sequenced in a study of blood T cell repertoires in COVID-19. TCRdb keeps only in-frame clones here, not all; method: immunoSEQ multiplex PCR. This sample has 50,000 to 75,000 clones, with 85% to 95% found just once. The specimen sequenced was peripheral blood. These receptors came from a man between 65 and 85 years old with active COVID-19.

The V call is TRBV3-1 (or the pseudogene TRBV3-2), the J call TRBJ2-3, with 12 bases fitting TRBD1. This CDR3 has 15 residues. The germline V gene has CDR1 LGHDT and CDR2 YNNKEL (reference sequence). V shed 4 bases and J 4 bases; nucleotides not matched to a gene: 3. CDR3 in DNA: TGTGCCAGCAGCCCTGGGACAGGGGGCTCAGATACGCAGTATTTT. It yields the protein CASSPGTGGSDTQYF.

The genes are TRBV5-5 and TRBJ2-1, with 8 nucleotides matching TRBD1. The junction had 7 bases not matched to a gene; V was cut back by 2 bases and J by 9 bases. The CDR3 extends over 14 amino acids. CDR1 and CDR2 (germline): SGHKS, YYEKEE (reference sequence). The CDR3 coding sequence is TGTGCCAGCAGCTTTACCGGGACAGGTGCTGAGCAGTTCTTC. It is translated as CASSFTGTGAEQFF.

The chain links TRBV19 to TRBJ2-7; D gene unclear. Trimming removed 5 bases from V and 2 bases from J, with 10 bases in between. CDR3 length: 13 residues. Germline values: CDR1 LNHDA, CDR2 SQIVND (reference sequence). CDR3 bases: TGTGCCAGTAGTTTGGGCCCTCCCTACGAGCAGTACTTC. Translation gives CASSLGPPYEQYF.

This clone was recorded once. The chain links TRBV19 to TRBJ1-5; D might be TRBD1 (5 bases). Looked up from germline, CDR1 is LNHDA and CDR2 is SQIVND (reference sequence). Trimming shortened V by 2 bases and J by 2 bases, and 10 bases separated the two germline ends. The CDR3 is made up of 15 amino acids. CDR3 coding DNA: TGTGCCAGTAGTATATTGACAGACGGCAATCAGCCCCAGCATTTT. It is translated as CASSILTDGNQPQHF.

The rearrangement joins TRBV7-9 to TRBJ1-2, with 11 bases that match TRBD1. This CDR3 comprises 14 residues. Germline CDR1 is SEHNR and CDR2 is FQNEAQ (reference sequence). V shed 8 bases and J 7 bases; nucleotides not matched to a gene: 9. CDR3 loop: CASGGGQGAGGYTF. The CDR3, as DNA: TGTGCCAGCGGAGGAGGACAGGGGGCGGGTGGCTACACCTTC. The entire variable domain, with the rest obtained from reference TRBV7-9 and TRBJ1-2, is as follows: DTGVSQNPRHKITKRGQNVTFRCDPISEHNRLYWYRQTLGQGPEFLTYFQNEAQLEKSRLLSDRFSAERPKGSFSTLEIQRTEQGDSAMYLCASGGGQGAGGYTFGSGTRLTVV.

The chain carries TRBV11-2 and TRBJ2-7; 11 nucleotides match TRBD2. From germline, CDR1 is SGHAT and CDR2 FQNNGV. The CDR3 spans 15 residues. With 4 bases clipped from V and 7 bases from J, the junction kept 9 bases outside the gene matches. CDR3 DNA: TGTGCCAGCAGCTACTTAGCGGGGGGGCCGGGTGAGCAGTACGTC. This sequence encodes CASSYLAGGPGEQYV.

V and J are TRBV7-2 and TRBJ2-1, with D possibly matching TRBD2 (7 bases). CDR3 length equals 15 residues. Germline CDR1 reads SGHTA; CDR2 reads FQGNSA. The V end lost 7 bases, the J end lost 7 bases, and 20 bases lay between the germline ends. The CDR3: CASNQWGGASNEQFF. The CDR3 region has the DNA TGTGCCAGCAACCAGTGGGGGGGGGCCTCGAATGAGCAGTTCTTC.

The J gene is TRBJ1-5, the V gene TRBV6-6; D remains unclear. The CDR3 has 12 residues. Trimming left V 7 bases short and J 6 bases short, with 10 bases between. Germline V gene data show CDR1 as MNHNY and CDR2 as SVGAGI (reference sequence). This CDR3 reads CASNPPGQPQHF. CDR3 sequence (DNA): TGTGCCAGCAACCCCCCGGGTCAGCCCCAGCATTTT.

The chain recombines TRBV4-3 with TRBJ2-3; 8 bases are shared with TRBD2. CDR1 is LGHNA, CDR2 YSLEER, per germline. The CDR3 runs to 18 residues. J gave up 3 bases and V 0 bases, and 11 bases lay outside the gene matches. The CDR3 bases are TGCGCCAGCAGCCAAGATGTGCGGCTAGCGGGCTTAACAGATACGCAGTATTTT. Its translation is CASSQDVRLAGLTDTQYF.

The rearrangement uses TRBV6-5 and TRBJ2-2; weak D call: TRBD2 (5 bases). The germline V and J ends were trimmed by 7 bases and 6 bases, with 15 bases remaining between them. Per the germline V gene, CDR1 is MNHEY and CDR2 is SVGAGI. The CDR3 spans 14 residues. CDR3: CASTLTTGAGELFF. CDR3 coding DNA: TGTGCCAGCACTTTAACTACCGGGGCCGGGGAGCTGTTTTTT.